This TCR beta chain was identified in a study of T-cell reconstitution after alpha-beta-depleted transplantation in children. Study results and caveats: There were some patients whose high TCRbeta diversity at day 60 came from surviving recipient T cells and thymic progenitors. It was newly produced T cells that mostly accounted for T-cell counts and diversity one year after transplant.

With 3 bases removed from V and 5 bases from J, the gap between germline ends came to 11 bases. This CDR3 comprises 13 residues. CDR1 is DFQATT and CDR2 is SNEGSKA in the germline V gene (reference sequence). This clonotype appeared a few times. Its antigen is unidentified. A library of TCRbeta sequences, prepared with unique molecular identifiers, was generated. TCRdb reanalysed the PCR reads using MiXCR and keeps one entry per CDR3 protein. This table has approximately 500,000 distinct CDR3 sequences, 27% appearing once. The clonotype comes from a boy younger than two with Wiskott-Aldrich syndrome, due to receive a stem cell transplant. The sample here was PBMCs, taken before TCRalphabeta/CD19-depleted stem cell transplant. The chain links TRBV20-1 to TRBJ2-1, with a possible D match to TRBD2 (5 bases). CDR3 sequence reads: CSARAGPNNEQFF. In DNA form, the CDR3 reads TGCAGTGCTAGGGCGGGCCCCAACAATGAGCAGTTCTTC.